This TCR beta chain was obtained from a study of beta chain features in type 1 diabetes. Study context: Cells sorted and examined across all samples totaled roughly 100,000,000. Study-level findings and limits: Across all four CD4+ subsets, people with type 1 diabetes showed modestly shorter TCRB CDR3s.

Purities over 95% were achieved in all sorted populations. The authors reverse transcribed all of the isolated RNA, so sequencing captured expressed TCRB transcripts. Naive, central memory and regulatory T cell samples averaged about 3.3 million immunoSEQ reads each. Some clones are missing from TCRdb's copy, which holds only in-frame ones; the method was immunoSEQ multiplex PCR. The sample gives tens of thousands of clones, around 53% of which show up once; roughly 2.5% is in the top ten. The CDR3 contains 13 residues. CDR1 is GTSNPN, CDR2 SVGIG, per germline (reference sequence). Trimming shortened V by 1 base and J by 4 bases, and 8 bases separated the two germline ends. A note on this clone: What it recognizes is unknown.

The V call is TRBV30, the J call TRBJ1-3, with D perhaps matching TRBD1 (6 bases). What was sequenced was Tregs from blood. The TCR was taken from a middle-aged woman with type 1 diabetes. For the CDR3, the DNA is TGTGCCTGGAGTGCAGGGGTGGGAAACACCATATATTTT. Amino acid sequence: CAWSAGVGNTIYF.